The 7 T cell receptor beta chains listed next were all sequenced from one sample in a study of T cell repertoires in cytomegalovirus infection. TCRdb reprocessed the reads with MiXCR, giving one entry per CDR3 protein. The sample shows about 180,000 distinct CDR3 sequences, under 15% of them seen only once. Sequencing input: PBMCs. The receptors were sampled from a human donor in good health (CMV status not recorded). Some clones in this sample may be carry-over from other donors' samples.

This clonotype was detected many times. The rearrangement joins TRBV7-9 to TRBJ2-7; 7 bases match TRBD1. V lost 4 bases, J lost 7 bases, and 10 bases stayed unmatched. The germline V gene has CDR1 SEHNR and CDR2 FQNEAQ (reference sequence). This CDR3 has 14 amino acids. The CDR3 reads CASSSRDRPQEQYF. The CDR3 nucleotides are TGTGCCAGCAGCTCCCGGGACAGACCTCAGGAGCAGTACTTC.

This chain joins TRBV5-1 and TRBJ2-7; the D gene is possibly TRBD1 (7 bases). The CDR3 is made up of 12 amino acids. The ends were cut back, 8 bases at V and 7 bases at J, with 16 bases in the middle. Germline-derived CDR1 and CDR2 are SGHRS and YFSETQ. The CDR3 DNA reads as TGCGCCAGTCGGCGGGGACAGTTGGAGCAGTACTTC. This sequence encodes CASRRGQLEQYF.

This clonotype was seen only a few times. J is TRBJ1-5 and V is TRBV5-6; tentatively, D is TRBD1 (5 bases). CDR1 and CDR2 (germline): SGHDT, YYEEEE. CDR3 length: 15 residues. V was trimmed by 1 base and J by 0 bases, leaving 8 bases between them. This CDR3 is CASSLWGRSNQPQHF. The DNA for the CDR3 is TGTGCCAGCAGCTTGTGGGGCCGTAGCAATCAGCCCCAGCATTTT.

J is TRBJ2-1 and V is TRBV11-2, with TRBD2 identical over 7 bases. Per the germline V gene, CDR1 is SGHAT and CDR2 is FQNNGV. Losses at the gene ends were 1 base for V and 0 bases for J; bases not matched to a gene: 3. The CDR3 consists of 16 residues. The DNA for the CDR3 is TGTGCCAGCAGCTTAGGGGCGGGGGTCTCCTACAATGAGCAGTTCTTC. As protein: CASSLGAGVSYNEQFF.

In its sample, this clonotype was seen many times. CDR3 DNA sequence: TGTGCCAGCAGTCCCCGGGACTGGGGAAACACCGGGGAGCTGTTTTTT. Its translation: CASSPRDWGNTGELFF. This rearrangement joins TRBV12-3 or TRBV12-4 to TRBJ2-2, with D possibly matching TRBD2 (6 bases). Trimming cost V 5 bases and J 2 bases, with 15 bases left between them. CDR3 size: 16 residues.

A few counts support this clonotype. The J gene is TRBJ2-1, the V gene TRBV7-2; D not resolved. The CDR3 contains 13 residues. Between the trimmed V and J ends, which lost 2 bases and 8 bases, there was a span of 10 bases. Germline-derived CDR1 and CDR2 are SGHTA and FQGNSA. CDR3 region: CASSLRPHDEQFF. CDR3 nucleotides: TGTGCCAGCAGCTTACGCCCCCACGATGAGCAGTTCTTC.

The V and J genes are TRBV7-9 and TRBJ1-5, with D perhaps matching TRBD1 (6 bases). Deletions cut 6 bases from V and 7 bases from J, with 10 bases between. This CDR3 is built from 12 residues. CDR1 and CDR2 from the germline V gene are SEHNR and FQNEAQ (reference sequence). The CDR3 protein is CASRMGQQPQHF. CDR3 in DNA: TGTGCCAGCAGGATGGGACAACAGCCCCAGCATTTT.